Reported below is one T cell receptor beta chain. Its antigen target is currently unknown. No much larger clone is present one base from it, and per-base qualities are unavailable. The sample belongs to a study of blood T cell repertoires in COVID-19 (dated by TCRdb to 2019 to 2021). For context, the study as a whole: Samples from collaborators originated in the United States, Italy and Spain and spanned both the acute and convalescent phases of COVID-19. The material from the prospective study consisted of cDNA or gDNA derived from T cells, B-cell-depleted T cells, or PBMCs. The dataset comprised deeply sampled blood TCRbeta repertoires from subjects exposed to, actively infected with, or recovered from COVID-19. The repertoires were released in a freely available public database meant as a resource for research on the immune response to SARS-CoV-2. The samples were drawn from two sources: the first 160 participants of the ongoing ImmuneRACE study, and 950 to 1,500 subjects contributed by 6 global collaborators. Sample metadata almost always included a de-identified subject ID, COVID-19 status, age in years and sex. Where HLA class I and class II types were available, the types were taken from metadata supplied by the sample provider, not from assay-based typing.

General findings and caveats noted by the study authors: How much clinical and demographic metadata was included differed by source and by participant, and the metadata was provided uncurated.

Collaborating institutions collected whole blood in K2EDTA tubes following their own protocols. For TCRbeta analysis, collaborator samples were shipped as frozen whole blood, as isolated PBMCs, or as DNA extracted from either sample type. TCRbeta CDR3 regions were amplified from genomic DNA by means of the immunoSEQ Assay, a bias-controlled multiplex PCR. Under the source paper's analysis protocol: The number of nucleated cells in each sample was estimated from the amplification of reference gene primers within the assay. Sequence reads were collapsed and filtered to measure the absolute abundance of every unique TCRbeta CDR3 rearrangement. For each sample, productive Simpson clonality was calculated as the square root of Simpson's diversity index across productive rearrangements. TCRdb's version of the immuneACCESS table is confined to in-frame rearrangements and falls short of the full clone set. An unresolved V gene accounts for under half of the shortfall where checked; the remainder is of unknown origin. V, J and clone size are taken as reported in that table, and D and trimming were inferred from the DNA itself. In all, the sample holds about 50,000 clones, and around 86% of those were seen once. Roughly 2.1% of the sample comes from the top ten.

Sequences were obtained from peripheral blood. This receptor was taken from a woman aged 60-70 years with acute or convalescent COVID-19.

The CDR3 is CASSPTGGGWHTEAFF. The nucleotides read TGTGCCAGCAGCCCGACAGGGGGAGGGTGGCACACTGAAGCTTTCTTT. This chain joins TRBV14 to TRBJ1-1, and TRBD1 matches 9 of the central bases. The germline V gene yields SGHDN for CDR1 and FVKESK for CDR2. From V the trimming removes 4 bases and from J it removes 3 bases, while the gene matches leave 9 bases of the junction unaccounted for. The CDR3 numbers 16 residues from cysteine through phenylalanine. The entry retains the CDR3 DNA only, 48 bases that are in frame from base 1.